This passage covers 24 T cell receptor beta chains from one sample sequenced in a study of cytomegalovirus exposure and HLA in healthy donors. PCR was performed using 60 Vbeta and 13 Jbeta primers. Clones were read by immunoSEQ multiplex PCR, and TCRdb kept only the in-frame ones, dropping some. The repertoire holds fewer than 250,000 clones, with 70% to 90% as singletons. The sample taken for sequencing was PBMCs. All receptors come from a man aged 25 to 40 in good health and CMV-seronegative.

This clone turned up a few times. This chain links TRBV9 with TRBJ2-3; D possibly corresponds to TRBD1 (5 bases). The CDR3 extends over 14 amino acids. CDR1 and CDR2 (germline): SGDLS, YYNGEE. V lost 4 bases, J lost 0 bases, and 9 bases lay in between. CDR3 sequence (DNA): TGTGCCAGCAGCCCCCGACAGAGCACAGATACGCAGTATTTT. This encodes CASSPRQSTDTQYF.

The rearrangement uses TRBV27 and TRBJ2-1; 9 nucleotides align to TRBD2. CDR1 and CDR2 from the germline V gene are MNHEY and SMNVEV (reference sequence). The CDR3 has 17 residues. With V trimmed by 3 bases and J by 2 bases, 8 bases remained unmatched. The DNA of the CDR3 is TGTGCCAGCAGTTTCGTCCCCCTAGCGGGGACCTACAATGAGCAGTTCTTC. This encodes CASSFVPLAGTYNEQFF.

The rearrangement links TRBV6-5 to TRBJ1-5; D may be TRBD1 (6 bases). Trimming pared 6 bases from V and 7 bases from J, leaving 13 bases between. This CDR3 spans 13 amino acids. From germline, CDR1 is MNHEY and CDR2 SVGAGI. The CDR3 sequence: CASSRQVQQPQHF. In nucleotides, the CDR3 is TGTGCCAGCAGCCGACAGGTCCAGCAGCCCCAGCATTTT.

The V and J genes are TRBV18 and TRBJ2-7; 11 nucleotides agree with TRBD2. Germline CDR1 KGHSH, CDR2 LQKENI. J was trimmed by 5 bases and V by 2 bases; bases with no gene match: 8. There are 16 residues in the CDR3. The CDR3 DNA is TGTGCCAGCTCACCAGTCCTAGCGGGGGGTTTGCACGAGCAGTACTTC. Amino acid sequence: CASSPVLAGGLHEQYF.

The rearrangement uses TRBV2 and TRBJ1-1; a weak D match, TRBD1 (5 bases). CDR1 is SNHLY, CDR2 FYNNEI, per germline. V lost 10 bases and J 0 bases, leaving 18 bases between the germline ends. CDR3 size: 15 residues. The CDR3 DNA follows: TGTGCCACAAGACAGCCGACGATAATGAACACTGAAGCTTTCTTT. It yields the protein CATRQPTIMNTEAFF.

About this clone: Other DNA sequences of this sample code for an identical CDR3. This sequence joins TRBV9 and TRBJ2-7; 7 bases match TRBD1. V lost 2 bases, J lost 1 base, and 3 bases stayed unmatched. CDR1 and CDR2 (germline): SGDLS, YYNGEE. This CDR3 is 14 amino acids long. The chain's CDR3 is CASSVGTVSYEQYF. The CDR3 nucleotides are TGTGCCAGCAGCGTCGGGACAGTATCCTACGAGCAGTACTTC.

The rearrangement uses TRBV5-1 and TRBJ1-1; 7 nucleotides match TRBD1. CDR1 and CDR2 (germline): SGHRS, YFSETQ. Losses at the gene ends were 3 bases for V and 1 base for J; bases not matched to a gene: 3. The CDR3 runs 14 residues. The CDR3 DNA is TGCGCCAGCAGCTGGGACAGATCGAACACTGAAGCTTTCTTT. Protein product: CASSWDRSNTEAFF.

The chain combines TRBV29-1 with TRBJ1-2, with a possible D match to TRBD1 (6 bases). CDR3 length: 11 amino acids. The V end was cut by 6 bases, the J end by 4 bases, with 9 bases between. Germline V CDR1 and CDR2: SQVTM, ANQGSEA. As DNA, the CDR3 is TGCAGCGTACAGGGACCCTATGGCTACACCTTC. It codes for CSVQGPYGYTF.

This chain joins TRBV28 and TRBJ2-5, with 9 bases identical to TRBD1. The CDR3 totals 14 residues. In germline, CDR1 is MDHEN, CDR2 SYDVKM. The ends lost 9 bases at V and 3 bases at J; junction bases unmatched: 8. DNA of the CDR3: TGTGCCAGTGGGACAGGGAAGGGGAAAGAGACCCAGTACTTC. Protein product: CASGTGKGKETQYF. The full variable domain, rest sourced from reference TRBV28 and TRBJ2-5, is DVKVTQSSRYLVKRTGEKVFLECVQDMDHENMFWYRQDPGLGLRLIYFSYDVKMKEKGDIPEGYSVSREKKERFSLILESASTNQTSMYLCASGTGKGKETQYFGPGTRLLVL.

The chain links TRBV4-1 to TRBJ1-2; D is uncertain. This CDR3 has 16 residues. Trimming removed 0 bases from V and 0 bases from J, with 11 bases in between. Germline CDR1 reads MGHRA; CDR2 reads YSYEKL. The DNA for the CDR3 is TGCGCCAGCAGCCAAGATTCCCAAAGAGCTAACTATGGCTACACCTTC. It is translated as CASSQDSQRANYGYTF.

This clone was observed a few times. This sequence joins TRBV5-6 and TRBJ2-1, with D possibly TRBD2 on 7 matching bases. The CDR3 length is 16 residues. V was cut by 4 bases and J by 5 bases, with 19 bases left in between. The germline gives CDR1 SGHDT, CDR2 YYEEEE. The DNA for the CDR3 is TGTGCCAGCAGCGAGGGGGGGGCCGGGGTAAACAATGAGCAGTTCTTC. Translation: CASSEGGAGVNNEQFF.

CDR3 loop: CSVETDRGYEQYF. The CDR3, as DNA: TGCAGCGTTGAAACGGACAGAGGCTACGAGCAGTACTTC. V gene TRBV29-1 combines with J gene TRBJ2-7; maybe TRBD1 (6 bases). Germline assignment: CDR1 SQVTM and CDR2 ANQGSEA. Deletions cut 2 bases from V and 3 bases from J, with 11 bases between. This CDR3 spans 13 amino acids.

The chain carries TRBV5-1 and TRBJ2-7, with 9 bases fitting TRBD2. The germline CDR1 and CDR2 sequences are SGHRS and YFSETQ. V trimming: 3 bases; J trimming: 3 bases; junction bases outside the gene matches: 22. This CDR3 region has 20 residues. The DNA of the CDR3 is TGCGCCAGCAGCTGGGGTGACAGCCCAGGGAATAGCGGGGGAATCTACGAGCAGTACTTC. It encodes CASSWGDSPGNSGGIYEQYF. Looking up the rest from reference TRBV5-1 and TRBJ2-7 gives the full variable domain: KAGVTQTPRYLIKTRGQQVTLSCSPISGHRSVSWYQQTPGQGLQFLFEYFSETQRNKGNFPGRFSGRQFSNSRSEMNVSTLELGDSALYLCASSWGDSPGNSGGIYEQYFGPGTRLTVT.

The chain is built from TRBV4-2 and TRBJ1-2, with D possibly being TRBD1 (6 bases). This CDR3 is built from 16 residues. V was shortened by 3 bases and J by 2 bases, with 16 bases between the two germline ends. CDR1 and CDR2 (germline): LGHNA, YNFKEQ. The CDR3 spells CASSQIGQSLNYGYTF. In nucleotides, the CDR3 is TGTGCCAGCAGCCAGATAGGACAGTCCCTAAACTATGGCTACACCTTC.

There are a few counts of this clone. The chain uses TRBV29-1 and TRBJ2-7, with D possibly matching TRBD1 (6 bases). The CDR3 totals 13 residues. Germline V gene data show CDR1 as SQVTM and CDR2 as ANQGSEA. Trimming took 7 bases from V and 13 from J, leaving 26 bases between them. The CDR3 is CSATTPPGAEQYF. For the CDR3, the DNA is TGCAGCGCCACAACCCCCCCAGGGGCCGAACAATACTTC.

The chain combines TRBV19 with TRBJ2-7; 10 bases agree with TRBD1. Germline CDR1 reads LNHDA; CDR2 reads SQIVND (reference sequence). V was pared by 5 bases and J by 2 bases, with 9 bases of the junction left unmatched. The CDR3 extends over 16 amino acids. The CDR3 DNA follows: TGTGCCAGTAGTCCCACGGGACAGGGGCGTACCTACGAGCAGTACTTC. This codes for CASSPTGQGRTYEQYF.

V is TRBV13 and J is TRBJ1-3, with TRBD1 as a possible D gene (6 bases). Looked up from germline, CDR1 is PRHDT and CDR2 is FYEKMQ (reference sequence). The CDR3 consists of 15 residues. V lost 4 bases to trimming and J lost 3 bases, with 13 bases between them. The DNA of the CDR3 is TGTGCCAGCAGCTCTCGACAGGCCCTTGGAAACACCATATATTTT. It specifies CASSSRQALGNTIYF.

This chain joins TRBV28 and TRBJ2-4, with 8 bases identical to TRBD1. Per the germline V gene, CDR1 is MDHEN and CDR2 is SYDVKM. This CDR3 is built from 15 residues. Unmatched junction bases numbered 5, after V lost 1 base and J lost 6 bases. This CDR3 is CASSLSGQGANIQYF. The CDR3 coding sequence is TGTGCCAGCAGTTTATCAGGACAGGGAGCAAACATTCAGTACTTC.

The chain joins TRBV5-1 to TRBJ1-2; 10 bases line up with TRBD1. V was clipped by 0 bases and J by 4 bases; unmatched bases: 6. Germline V gives CDR1 SGHRS, CDR2 YFSETQ. The CDR3 sequence is 16 residues long. CDR3 DNA sequence: TGCGCCAGCAGCTTGGTATCGGGACAGGGGTCCTATGGCTACACCTTC. It codes for CASSLVSGQGSYGYTF.

The rearrangement joins TRBV6-1 to TRBJ1-1; 7 nucleotides match TRBD1. In germline, CDR1 is MNHNS, CDR2 SASEGT. With 5 bases clipped from V and 2 bases from J, the junction kept 8 bases outside the gene matches. This CDR3 has 15 amino acids. The CDR3 DNA is TGTGCCAGCAGTCAACAGACAGGGTTCAACACTGAAGCTTTCTTT. This translates into CASSQQTGFNTEAFF.

This clone has more than one count but fewer than ten. CDR3: CASSLSGNTIYF. For the CDR3, the DNA is TGTGCCAGCAGCCTCTCTGGAAACACCATATATTTT. The genes are TRBV11-2 and TRBJ1-3; D is unclear. This CDR3 spans 12 amino acids. In germline, CDR1 is SGHAT, CDR2 FQNNGV. V dropped 5 bases and J dropped 0 bases, with 2 bases sitting between them.

The rearrangement joins TRBV6-6 to TRBJ2-3, with TRBD2 matching over 10 bases. CDR3 length equals 16 residues. Looked up from germline, CDR1 is MNHNY and CDR2 is SVGAGI (reference sequence). J was trimmed by 1 base and V by 0 bases; bases with no gene match: 1. CDR3 sequence reads: CASSYSTSGGTDTQYF. In DNA, the CDR3 is TGTGCCAGCAGTTACTCCACTAGCGGGGGCACAGATACGCAGTATTTT.

The rearrangement uses TRBV6-5 and TRBJ2-7; 7 bases map to TRBD1. The germline CDR1 and CDR2 sequences are MNHEY and SVGAGI. The CDR3 runs to 15 residues. V shed 10 bases and J 0 bases; nucleotides not matched to a gene: 12. The CDR3 reads CATRQGQFYSYEQYF. CDR3 nucleotide sequence: TGTGCCACCCGACAGGGCCAGTTCTACTCCTACGAGCAGTACTTC.

V usage is TRBV5-6 and J usage is TRBJ1-4, with D possibly matching TRBD1 (6 bases). Germline CDR1 SGHDT, CDR2 YYEEEE. The CDR3 runs 17 residues. V lost 0 bases to trimming and J lost 7 bases, with 19 bases between them. The CDR3 region is CASSLGKIRDMPEKLFF. The CDR3 nucleotides are TGTGCCAGCAGCTTGGGCAAAATCCGGGACATGCCTGAAAAACTGTTTTTT.